A single T cell receptor beta chain is shown here with its context. Its matching antigen is unknown. The PCR made use of 60 Vbeta and 13 Jbeta primers. Generated by immunoSEQ multiplex PCR, the TCRdb table keeps only in-frame clones and is missing some. The sample includes 100,000 or so clones, 65% to 75% of them seen just once. This entry comes from a study of cytomegalovirus exposure and HLA in healthy donors. Study-level information: Some 85 million unique TCRs, all from HLA-typed donors, were included in an early release of the data. Whole-study findings and limits: Previously analyzed data showed that most TCR beta V segments were productive at a frequency of about 90% or about 30%. The sole available immune exposure information was CMV serostatus. A later analysis found common viral pathogens apparently linked to several of the most significant clusters.

Germline loops: CDR1 SNHLY, CDR2 FYNNEI. The V gene end was trimmed by 5 bases and the J gene end by 4 bases; junction bases not matched to a gene: 7. This CDR3 comprises 15 residues. What was sequenced was PBMCs. The TCR comes from a man aged 25-45 years in good health and CMV-seronegative. The J gene is TRBJ1-3, the V gene TRBV2, with 8 bases lining up with TRBD1. The CDR3 region is CASSSSTGAGNTIYF. In DNA, the CDR3 is TGTGCCAGCAGTTCCTCGACAGGGGCGGGAAACACCATATATTTT.